Following are 7 T cell receptor beta chains from one sample sequenced in a study of vaccination effects on CD4 cells after COVID-19. These receptors lack a known antigen. Clones were sequenced by immunoSEQ multiplex PCR, and TCRdb holds only the in-frame ones, with some missing. The profile shows about 27,000 clones, approximately 78% of them singletons. With the ViraFEST assay, the study expanded antigen-specific CD4+ T cells using viral peptide pools, then sequenced them. A roughly ten-day culture period preceded the isolation of CD4+ T cells. This individual tested PCR-positive for SARS-CoV-2 infection between March and December 2020. Sequences were derived from CD4+ T cells from PBMCs cultured with HCoV-NL63 spike peptides, sampled before COVID-19 vaccination. Receptors were obtained from a human donor who had a prior SARS-CoV-2 infection.

The genes are TRBV7-6 and TRBJ2-2, with TRBD2 matching over 7 bases. The CDR3 spans 16 residues. Germline V gene sequence: CDR1 SGHVS, CDR2 FNYEAQ. J gave up 0 bases and V 5 bases, and 6 bases lay outside the gene matches. In nucleotides, the CDR3 is TGTGCCAGCAGCCCTTTTGCGGGGGCGAACACCGGGGAGCTGTTTTTT. It yields the protein CASSPFAGANTGELFF.

The chain links TRBV19 to TRBJ2-7; TRBD1 matches 7 bases. V was clipped by 2 bases and J by 3 bases; unmatched bases: 4. The CDR3 has 14 amino acids. The V gene's germline CDR1 is LNHDA and CDR2 SQIVND (reference sequence). CDR3 region: CASSIPDRSYEQYF. In DNA, the CDR3 is TGTGCCAGTAGTATACCGGACAGGAGCTACGAGCAGTACTTC.

The J gene is TRBJ2-1, the V gene TRBV4-2; no clear D gene. Germline V gene sequence: CDR1 LGHNA, CDR2 YNFKEQ. The V end lost 1 base, the J end lost 0 bases, and 7 bases lay between the germline ends. The CDR3 is 15 residues long. The CDR3 bases are TGTGCCAGCAGCCAAGTTTCCAGCTCCTACAATGAGCAGTTCTTC. It yields the protein CASSQVSSSYNEQFF.

The chain is built from TRBV7-2 and TRBJ1-6; D is ambiguous. Germline-derived CDR1 and CDR2 are SGHTA and FQGNSA. The V end was cut by 5 bases, the J end by 6 bases, with 8 bases between. The length of the CDR3 is 13 residues. DNA of the CDR3: TGTGCCAGCAGCCCCCACTCTAATTCACCCCTCCACTTT. It yields the protein CASSPHSNSPLHF. The whole variable domain, remainder taken from reference TRBV7-2 and TRBJ1-6, is GAGVSQSPSNKVTEKGKDVELRCDPISGHTALYWYRQSLGQGLEFLIYFQGNSAPDKSGLPSDRFSAERTGGSVSTLTIQRTQQEDSAVYLCASSPHSNSPLHFGNGTRLTVT.

As DNA, the CDR3 is TGTGCCAGCAGTGACCACAATCGGGCCGAGCAGTACTTC. Protein sequence: CASSDHNRAEQYF. The chain employs TRBV2 and TRBJ2-7, with D hard to call. The ends were cut back, 3 bases at V and 6 bases at J, with 12 bases in the middle. The CDR3 runs 13 residues. Germline-derived CDR1 and CDR2 are SNHLY and FYNNEI.

V gene TRBV7-9 combines with J gene TRBJ2-1; 9 bases are shared with TRBD2. Losses at the gene ends were 0 bases for V and 6 bases for J; bases not matched to a gene: 6. The CDR3 has 16 amino acids. The germline CDR1 and CDR2 sequences are SEHNR and FQNEAQ (reference sequence). The CDR3, as DNA: TGTGCCAGCAGCTTAGCCGGCGGGAGGGCCGTCAATGAGCAGTTCTTC. Translating gives CASSLAGGRAVNEQFF.

The genes are TRBV18 and TRBJ1-5; possibly TRBD1 for D (6 bases). CDR3 length equals 16 residues. V was cut by 5 bases and J by 1 base, with 15 bases left in between. Germline lookup yields CDR1 KGHSH and CDR2 LQKENI. DNA for the CDR3: TGTGCCAGCTCAGCAACAGGGATCAGGAGCAATCAGCCCCAGCATTTT. It translates to CASSATGIRSNQPQHF. Combining the CDR3 with reference TRBV18 and TRBJ1-5 gives the whole variable domain NAGVMQNPRHLVRRRGQEARLRCSPMKGHSHVYWYRQLPEEGLKFMVYLQKENIIDESGMPKERFSAEFPKEGPSILRIQQVVRGDSAAYFCASSATGIRSNQPQHFGDGTRLSIL.